Listed here are 8 T cell receptor beta chains from one sample, sequenced in a study of blood T cell repertoires in COVID-19. Assay used: immunoSEQ multiplex PCR; TCRdb lists only in-frame clones, some missing. The sample contains roughly 500,000 clones, 70% to 90% of which appear only once. The specimen was peripheral blood. The receptors were gathered from a human donor in a cohort sampled during active COVID-19.

This rearrangement joins TRBV7-8 to TRBJ2-7, with a possible D match to TRBD1 (5 bases). The CDR3 is made up of 13 amino acids. V gave up 0 bases and J gave up 5 bases, with 8 bases separating them. Germline V gene data show CDR1 as SGHVS and CDR2 as FQNEAQ. CDR3: CASSLAAGNEQYF. As DNA, the CDR3 is TGTGCCAGCAGCTTAGCGGCAGGGAACGAGCAGTACTTC.

The chain couples TRBV6-1 to TRBJ2-7, with TRBD1 matching over 7 bases. Per germline, CDR1 MNHNS and CDR2 SASEGT. The CDR3 length is 17 residues. With V trimmed by 4 bases and J by 2 bases, 14 bases remained unmatched. CDR3 loop: CASSGTYGTAFAYEQYF. The DNA for the CDR3 is TGTGCCAGCAGTGGGACGTACGGGACAGCTTTCGCCTACGAGCAGTACTTC.

The rearrangement joins TRBV6-1 to TRBJ2-5; TRBD2 aligns across 12 bases. The J segment lost 4 bases and the V segment lost 4 bases, leaving 10 bases of the junction unmatched. CDR1 and CDR2 from the germline V gene are MNHNS and SASEGT. This CDR3 has 17 amino acids. The CDR3 loop is CASSAKLAGGPLETQYF. Written as DNA, the CDR3 is TGTGCCAGCAGTGCAAAACTAGCGGGAGGACCTTTAGAGACCCAGTACTTC.

The rearrangement joins TRBV19 to TRBJ1-5, with a weak D call TRBD1 (6 bases). The germline V gene has CDR1 LNHDA and CDR2 SQIVND (reference sequence). V lost 2 bases and J 0 bases, leaving 17 bases between the germline ends. This CDR3 spans 18 amino acids. For the CDR3, the DNA is TGTGCCAGTAGTATACCCAGGACAGCGCCGTATAGCAATCAGCCCCAGCATTTT. It translates to CASSIPRTAPYSNQPQHF.

This clone has just a few counts. The rearrangement links TRBV9 to TRBJ2-2; 9 bases fit TRBD1. V shed 3 bases, J shed 5 bases, and the junction held 5 bases outside the gene matches. CDR3 length equals 15 residues. The germline V gene encodes CDR1 SGDLS and CDR2 YYNGEE. CDR3 DNA: TGTGCCAGCAGCGCCTGGACAGGGGAAACCGGGGAGCTGTTTTTT. This codes for CASSAWTGETGELFF. Supplemented by reference TRBV9 and TRBJ2-2, the full variable domain reads DSGVTQTPKHLITATGQRVTLRCSPRSGDLSVYWYQQSLDQGLQFLIQYYNGEERAKGNILERFSAQQFPDLHSELNLSSLELGDSALYFCASSAWTGETGELFFGEGSRLTVL.

This sequence joins TRBV6-5 and TRBJ1-3; D gene unclear. CDR1 and CDR2 from the germline V gene are MNHEY and SVGAGI. V was trimmed by 7 bases and J by 0 bases, leaving 7 bases between them. The CDR3 consists of 13 residues. DNA for the CDR3: TGTGCCAGCAAGACTAGCTCTGGAAACACCATATATTTT. Its translation is CASKTSSGNTIYF.

This sequence joins TRBV19 and TRBJ2-5; 11 nucleotides align to TRBD2. CDR1 is LNHDA and CDR2 is SQIVND in the germline V gene (reference sequence). The CDR3 loop spans 16 amino acids. The V segment lost 3 bases and the J segment 5 bases; nucleotides outside the gene matches: 8. This CDR3 reads CASSIPLAGGGETQYF. CDR3 bases: TGTGCCAGTAGTATCCCGCTAGCGGGAGGAGGGGAGACCCAGTACTTC.

The rearrangement links TRBV12-5 to TRBJ2-2; D remains unclear. Germline V CDR1 and CDR2: LGHNT, FRNRAP. The CDR3 has 11 amino acids. The ends were cut back, 3 bases at V and 9 bases at J, with 5 bases in the middle. CDR3 DNA sequence: TGTGCTAGTGGTTTTAGTAGGGAGCTGTTTTTT. Protein: CASGFSRELFF.